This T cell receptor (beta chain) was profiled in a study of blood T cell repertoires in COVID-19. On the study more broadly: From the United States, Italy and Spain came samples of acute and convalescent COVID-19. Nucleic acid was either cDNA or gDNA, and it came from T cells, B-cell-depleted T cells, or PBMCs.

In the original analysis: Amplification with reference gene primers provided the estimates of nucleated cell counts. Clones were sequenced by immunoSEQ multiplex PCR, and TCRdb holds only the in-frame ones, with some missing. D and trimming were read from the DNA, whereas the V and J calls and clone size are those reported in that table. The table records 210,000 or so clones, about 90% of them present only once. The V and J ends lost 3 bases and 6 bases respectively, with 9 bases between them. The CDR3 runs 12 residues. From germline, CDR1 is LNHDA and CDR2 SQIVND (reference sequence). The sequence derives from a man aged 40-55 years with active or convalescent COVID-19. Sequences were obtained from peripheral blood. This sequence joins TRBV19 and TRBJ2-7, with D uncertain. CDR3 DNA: TGTGCCAGTAGTATCGGTATAAGCGAGCAGTACTTC. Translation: CASSIGISEQYF. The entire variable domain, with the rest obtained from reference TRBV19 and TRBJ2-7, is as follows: DGGITQSPKYLFRKEGQNVTLSCEQNLNHDAMYWYRQDPGQGLRLIYYSQIVNDFQKGDIAEGYSVSREKKESFPLTVTSAQKNPTAFYLCASSIGISEQYFGPGTRLTVT.